The T cell receptor beta chain under discussion was sequenced for a study of cytomegalovirus exposure and HLA in healthy donors. Broader study findings: Productive rates of about 90% or about 30% were seen for most TCR beta V segments in an earlier analysis. Sequencing likely caused a cluster of highly shared sequence variants.

This clone was detected a few times. Antigen specificity is unknown. PCR used 60 Vbeta primers and 13 Jbeta primers. Libraries were prepared by immunoSEQ multiplex PCR; TCRdb keeps only in-frame clonotypes and omits some of them. The table lists some 95,000 clones, 60% to 85% of them singletons. V lost 5 bases and J lost 0; bases outside the gene matches: 7. CDR1 and CDR2 from the germline V gene are SGHVS and FNYEAQ. The CDR3 is made up of 15 amino acids. The J gene is TRBJ2-7, the V gene TRBV7-6; 7 bases are shared with TRBD1. Sequenced: PBMCs. This receptor was taken from a woman in her thirties or forties in good health and CMV-seronegative. As DNA, the CDR3 is TGTGCCAGCAGCCCGAGGACAGGAAGCTCCTACGAGCAGTACTTC. As protein: CASSPRTGSSYEQYF.